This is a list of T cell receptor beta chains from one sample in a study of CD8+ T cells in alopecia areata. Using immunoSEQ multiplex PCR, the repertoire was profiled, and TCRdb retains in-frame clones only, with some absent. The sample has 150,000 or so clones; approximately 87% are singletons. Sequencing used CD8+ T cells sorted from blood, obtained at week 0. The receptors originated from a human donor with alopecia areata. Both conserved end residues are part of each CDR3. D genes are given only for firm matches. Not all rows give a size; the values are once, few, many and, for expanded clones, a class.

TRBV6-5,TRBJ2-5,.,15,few,CASSYPPGAQETQYF,TGTGCCAGCAGTTACCCCCCAGGAGCCCAAGAGACCCAGTACTTC
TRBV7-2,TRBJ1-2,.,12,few,CASSPGAYGYTF,TGTGCCAGCAGCCCCGGGGCCTATGGCTACACCTTC
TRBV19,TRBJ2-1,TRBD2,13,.,CASSIVGGDEQFF,TGTGCCAGTAGTATAGTGGGAGGGGATGAGCAGTTCTTC
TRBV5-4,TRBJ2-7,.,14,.,CASSLRGRSYEQYF,TGTGCCAGCAGCCTGAGGGGCCGCTCCTACGAGCAGTACTTC
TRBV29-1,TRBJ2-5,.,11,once,CSVQGRETQYF,TGCAGCGTTCAGGGCCGGGAGACCCAGTACTTC
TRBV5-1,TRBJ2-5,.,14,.,CASSWGGQKETQYF,TGCGCCAGCAGCTGGGGGGGACAGAAAGAGACCCAGTACTTC
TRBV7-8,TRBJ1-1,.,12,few,CASSLTQTEAFF,TGTGCCAGCAGCTTGACGCAAACTGAAGCTTTCTTT
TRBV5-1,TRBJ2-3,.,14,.,CASSPWGEPDTQYF,TGCGCCAGCAGCCCTTGGGGGGAGCCAGATACGCAGTATTTT
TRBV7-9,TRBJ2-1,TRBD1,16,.,CASSPRTGTGYNEQFF,TGTGCCAGCAGCCCCCGCACCGGGACAGGATACAATGAGCAGTTCTTC
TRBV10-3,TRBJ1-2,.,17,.,CAISETETEDHLYGYTF,TGTGCCATCAGTGAGACGGAGACGGAGGACCACCTCTATGGCTACACCTTC
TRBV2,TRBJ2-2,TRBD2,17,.,CASSATIAGGDTGELFF,TGTGCCAGCAGTGCAACAATAGCGGGAGGGGACACCGGGGAGCTGTTTTTT
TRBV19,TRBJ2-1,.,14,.,CASSIGGDYNEQFF,TGTGCCAGTAGTATAGGGGGGGACTACAATGAGCAGTTCTTC
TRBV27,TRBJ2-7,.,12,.,CASSLGAGEQYF,TGTGCCAGCAGTTTAGGCGCGGGAGAGCAGTACTTC
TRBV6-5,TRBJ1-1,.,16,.,CASSYGTWGLNTEAFF,TGTGCCAGCAGTTACGGAACCTGGGGACTGAACACTGAAGCTTTCTTT
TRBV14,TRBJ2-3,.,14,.,CASAQGARPDTQYF,TGTGCCAGTGCCCAGGGCGCCCGCCCAGATACGCAGTATTTT
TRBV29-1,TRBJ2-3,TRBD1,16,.,CSVTGTGETITDTQYF,TGCAGCGTGACCGGGACAGGAGAAACGATCACAGATACGCAGTATTTT
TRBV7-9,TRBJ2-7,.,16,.,CAAYGATPTPSYEQYF,TGTGCCGCGTACGGAGCGACACCCACGCCCTCCTACGAGCAGTACTTC
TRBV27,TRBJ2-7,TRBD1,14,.,CASGRGTGGNEQYF,TGTGCCAGCGGACGGGGGACAGGGGGTAACGAGCAGTACTTC
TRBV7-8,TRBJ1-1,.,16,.,CASSLAQAGVDTEAFF,TGTGCCAGCAGCTTAGCGCAAGCAGGGGTGGACACTGAAGCTTTCTTT
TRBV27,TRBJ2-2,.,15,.,CASLHGGLNTGELFF,TGTGCCAGCCTGCATGGGGGCCTGAACACCGGGGAGCTGTTTTTT
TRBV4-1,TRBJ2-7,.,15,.,CASSQPGLNSYEQYF,TGCGCCAGCAGCCAACCGGGACTTAACTCCTACGAGCAGTACTTC
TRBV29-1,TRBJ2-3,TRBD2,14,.,CSDRSGGPTDTQYF,TGCAGCGACCGGAGCGGGGGGCCCACAGATACGCAGTATTTT
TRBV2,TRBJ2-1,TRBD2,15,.,CASSRLAGTYNEQFF,TGTGCCAGCAGTAGACTAGCGGGGACCTACAATGAGCAGTTCTTC
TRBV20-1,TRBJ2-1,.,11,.,CSARGGSSRFF,TGCAGTGCTAGAGGAGGGTCCTCGCGGTTCTTC
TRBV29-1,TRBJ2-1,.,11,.,CSVEEVNEQFF,TGCAGCGTTGAAGAGGTCAATGAGCAGTTCTTC
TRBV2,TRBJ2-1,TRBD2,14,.,CASSHGGVYNEQFF,TGTGCCAGCAGTCACGGGGGGGTGTACAATGAGCAGTTCTTC
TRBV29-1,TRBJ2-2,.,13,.,CSVGYRDTGELFF,TGCAGCGTTGGATACAGGGACACCGGGGAGCTGTTTTTT
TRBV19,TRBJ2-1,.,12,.,CASSIGGSEQFF,TGTGCCAGTAGTATCGGGGGTAGTGAGCAGTTCTTC
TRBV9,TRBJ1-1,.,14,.,CASSPWADDLEAFF,TGTGCCAGCAGCCCCTGGGCAGATGATCTCGAAGCTTTCTTT
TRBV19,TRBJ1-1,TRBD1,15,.,CASIPRDRGGTEAFF,TGTGCCAGTATCCCGAGGGACAGGGGAGGTACTGAAGCTTTCTTT
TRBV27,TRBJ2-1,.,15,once,CASSGVVTGVSEQFF,TGTGCCAGCAGTGGCGTGGTAACGGGAGTCAGTGAGCAGTTCTTC
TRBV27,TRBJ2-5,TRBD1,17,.,CASSSKYTGDPQETQYF,TGTGCCAGCAGTTCAAAGTATACAGGGGACCCCCAAGAGACCCAGTACTTC
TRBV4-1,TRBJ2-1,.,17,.,CASSQVTGTEIYNEQFF,TGCGCCAGCAGCCAAGTAACCGGGACGGAGATCTACAATGAGCAGTTCTTC
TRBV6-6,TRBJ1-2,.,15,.,CAINAKGNVGDGYTF,TGTGCCATCAACGCCAAAGGGAACGTGGGAGATGGCTACACCTTC
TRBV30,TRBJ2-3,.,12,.,CAWSVREDTQYF,TGTGCCTGGAGTGTACGGGAAGATACGCAGTATTTT
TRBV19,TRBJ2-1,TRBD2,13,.,CASRGGRMDEQFF,TGTGCCAGTAGAGGCGGGAGGATGGATGAGCAGTTCTTC
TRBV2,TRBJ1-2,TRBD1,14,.,CASSEGQGWYGYTF,TGTGCCAGCAGTGAGGGACAGGGTTGGTATGGCTACACCTTC
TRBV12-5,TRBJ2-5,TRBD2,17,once,CASGLVLAGVDQETQYF,TGTGCTAGTGGTTTGGTCCTAGCGGGAGTCGACCAAGAGACCCAGTACTTC
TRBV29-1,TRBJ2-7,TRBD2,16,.,CSVEGLAGGPDYEQYF,TGCAGCGTTGAGGGACTAGCGGGAGGCCCCGACTACGAGCAGTACTTC
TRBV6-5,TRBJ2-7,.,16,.,CASSWGIEVSGYEQYF,TGTGCCAGCAGTTGGGGGATAGAAGTCTCGGGTTACGAGCAGTACTTC